This T cell receptor (beta chain) was identified in a study of cytomegalovirus exposure and HLA in healthy donors. Study-level information: The same platform as the 500 to 700 first-cohort repertoires was used for the 90 to 150 validation repertoires, a later analysis reported.

The method was immunoSEQ multiplex PCR; TCRdb's version includes in-frame clones alone and lacks a portion of them. The sample shows tens of thousands of clones, about 93% of them seen only once. Study-wide results and limits: A subsequent analysis found that TCR clusters from the first cohort also tended to co-occur in the 130 or so validation repertoires, with 90% to 95% of cluster scores above 0. Rare TCR sequences dominated, though some public TCRs recurred in many donors.

This clone appeared a single time. The target antigen is unknown. The germline V gene encodes CDR1 MNHNS and CDR2 SASEGT. Trimming removed 4 bases from V and 1 base from J; junction bases left unmatched: 14. This CDR3 is 19 amino acids long. The receptor was isolated from a woman younger than 35 in good health and CMV-seronegative. The chain is built from TRBV6-1 and TRBJ1-5; 9 nucleotides agree with TRBD1. The sample consisted of PBMCs. The CDR3 spells CASSALPGQGRTSNQPQHF. The CDR3 nucleotides read TGTGCCAGCAGTGCGCTACCGGGACAGGGAAGAACGAGCAATCAGCCCCAGCATTTT.